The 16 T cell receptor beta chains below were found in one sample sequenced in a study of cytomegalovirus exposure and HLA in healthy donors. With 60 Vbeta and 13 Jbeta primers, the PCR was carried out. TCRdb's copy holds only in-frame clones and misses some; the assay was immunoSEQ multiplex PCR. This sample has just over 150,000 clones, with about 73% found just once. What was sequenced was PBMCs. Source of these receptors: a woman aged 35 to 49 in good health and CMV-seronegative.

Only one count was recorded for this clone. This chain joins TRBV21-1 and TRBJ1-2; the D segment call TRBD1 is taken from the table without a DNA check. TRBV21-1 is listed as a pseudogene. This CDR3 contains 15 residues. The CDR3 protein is CASSKGWPGGGGYTF. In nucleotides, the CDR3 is TGTGCCAGCAGCAAAGGGTGGCCAGGGGGCGGTGGCTACACCTTC.

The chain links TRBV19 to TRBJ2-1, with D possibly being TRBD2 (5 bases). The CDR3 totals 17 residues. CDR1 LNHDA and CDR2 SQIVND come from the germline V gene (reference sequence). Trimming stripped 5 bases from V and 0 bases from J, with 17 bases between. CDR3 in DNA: TGTGCCAGTAGTCCCCTGGTGTTAGGGAGCTCCTACAATGAGCAGTTCTTC. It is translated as CASSPLVLGSSYNEQFF.

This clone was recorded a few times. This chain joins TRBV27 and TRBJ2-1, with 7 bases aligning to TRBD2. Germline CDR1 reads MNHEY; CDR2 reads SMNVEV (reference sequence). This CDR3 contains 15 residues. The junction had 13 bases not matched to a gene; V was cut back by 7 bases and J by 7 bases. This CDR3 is CASKPLATGGNEQFF. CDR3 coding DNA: TGTGCCAGCAAGCCCCTTGCGACGGGGGGAAATGAGCAGTTCTTC.

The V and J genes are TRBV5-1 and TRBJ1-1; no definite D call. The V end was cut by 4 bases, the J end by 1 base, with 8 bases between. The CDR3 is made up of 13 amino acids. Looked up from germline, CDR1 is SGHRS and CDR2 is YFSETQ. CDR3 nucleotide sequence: TGCGCCAGCAGCCCACAGAAGAACACTGAAGCTTTCTTT. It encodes CASSPQKNTEAFF.

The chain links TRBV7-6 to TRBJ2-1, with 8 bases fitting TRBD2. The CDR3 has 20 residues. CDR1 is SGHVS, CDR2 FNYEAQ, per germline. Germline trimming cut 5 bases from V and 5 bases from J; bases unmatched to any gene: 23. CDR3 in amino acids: CASSLLGRGASALVNNEQFF. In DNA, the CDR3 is TGTGCCAGCAGCCTGCTCGGGCGGGGGGCCAGTGCGCTTGTGAACAATGAGCAGTTCTTC.

The CDR3 sequence is CASSGATGYEQYF. CDR3 DNA sequence: TGTGCCAGCAGTGGGGCGACGGGGTACGAGCAGTACTTC. V gene TRBV6-1 combines with J gene TRBJ2-7; a possible D gene is TRBD2 (5 bases). The CDR3 is made up of 13 amino acids. Germline CDR1 and CDR2: MNHNS and SASEGT. The ends were cut back, 4 bases at V and 4 bases at J, with 11 bases in the middle.

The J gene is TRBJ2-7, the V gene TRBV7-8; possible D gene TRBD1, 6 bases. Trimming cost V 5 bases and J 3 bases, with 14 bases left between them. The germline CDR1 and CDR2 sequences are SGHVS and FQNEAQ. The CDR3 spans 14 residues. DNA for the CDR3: TGTGCCAGCAGCAAGACCCGGGACAACTACGAGCAGTACTTC. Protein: CASSKTRDNYEQYF.

The CDR3 nucleotides are TGTGCCAGCAGCTTCTCCGGGACTACTAACACCGGGGAGCTGTTTTTT. This gives the protein CASSFSGTTNTGELFF. The chain combines TRBV9 with TRBJ2-2, with 7 nucleotides matching TRBD2. This CDR3 has 16 amino acids. Germline CDR1 reads SGDLS; CDR2 reads YYNGEE. J gave up 2 bases and V 4 bases, and 8 bases lay outside the gene matches.

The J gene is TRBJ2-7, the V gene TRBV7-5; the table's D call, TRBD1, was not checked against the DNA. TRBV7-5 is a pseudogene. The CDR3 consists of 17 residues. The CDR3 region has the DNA TGTGTCAGAAGACTCCCGGGGATGGGACAGGGTGTTTACGAGCAGTACTTC. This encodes CVRRLPGMGQGVYEQYF.

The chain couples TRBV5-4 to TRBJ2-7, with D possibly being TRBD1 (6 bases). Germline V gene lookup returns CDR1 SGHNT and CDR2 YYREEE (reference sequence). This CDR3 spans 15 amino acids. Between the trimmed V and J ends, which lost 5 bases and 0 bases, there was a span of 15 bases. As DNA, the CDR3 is TGTGCCAGCAGAAGAGACAGGTTTAGCTCCTACGAGCAGTACTTC. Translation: CASRRDRFSSYEQYF.

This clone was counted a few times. The CDR3 sequence is CASNMYRLADTQYF. As DNA, the CDR3 is TGTGCCAGCAATATGTACAGGCTCGCGGATACGCAGTATTTT. The chain uses TRBV6-1 and TRBJ2-3; the D gene is possibly TRBD1 (5 bases). V was pared by 7 bases and J by 6 bases, with 17 bases between. The germline V gene has CDR1 MNHNS and CDR2 SASEGT. The CDR3 runs 14 residues.

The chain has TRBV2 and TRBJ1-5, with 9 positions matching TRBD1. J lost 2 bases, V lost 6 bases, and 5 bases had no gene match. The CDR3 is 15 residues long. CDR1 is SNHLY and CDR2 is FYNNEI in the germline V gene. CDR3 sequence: CASRGRTGGNQPQHF. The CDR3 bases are TGTGCCAGCAGAGGTAGGACAGGGGGCAATCAGCCCCAGCATTTT.

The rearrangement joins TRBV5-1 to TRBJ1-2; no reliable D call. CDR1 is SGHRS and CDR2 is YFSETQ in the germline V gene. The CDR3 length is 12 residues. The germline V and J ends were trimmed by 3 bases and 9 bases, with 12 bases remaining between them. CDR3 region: CASSSTGASYTF. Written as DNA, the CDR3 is TGCGCCAGCAGCTCCACGGGAGCAAGCTACACCTTC.

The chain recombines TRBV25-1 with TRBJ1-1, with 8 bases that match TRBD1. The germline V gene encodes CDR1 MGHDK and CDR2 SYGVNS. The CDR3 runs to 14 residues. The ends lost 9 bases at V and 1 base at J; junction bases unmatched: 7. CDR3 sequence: CASLDRGGNTEAFF. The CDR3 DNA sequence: TGTGCCAGTCTCGACAGGGGAGGGAACACTGAAGCTTTCTTT.

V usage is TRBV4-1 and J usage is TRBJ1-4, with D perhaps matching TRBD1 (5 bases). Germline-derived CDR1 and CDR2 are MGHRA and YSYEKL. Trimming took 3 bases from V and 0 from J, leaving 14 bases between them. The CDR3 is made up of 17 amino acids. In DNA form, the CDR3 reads TGCGCCAGCAGCCAGCCTGACAGAAGGGCAACTAATGAAAAACTGTTTTTT. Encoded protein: CASSQPDRRATNEKLFF.

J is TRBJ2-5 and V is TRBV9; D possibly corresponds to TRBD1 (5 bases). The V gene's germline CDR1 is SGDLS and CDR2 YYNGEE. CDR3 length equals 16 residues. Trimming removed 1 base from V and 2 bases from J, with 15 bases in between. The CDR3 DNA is TGTGCCAGCAGCGTAATCCCCCTTTCAGGGCAAGAGACCCAGTACTTC. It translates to CASSVIPLSGQETQYF.